Below, one T cell receptor beta chain is given with its context. Sequenced by immunoSEQ multiplex PCR; TCRdb stores in-frame clones only, minus some. The repertoire consists of about 80,000 clones, with about 92% occurring once and the leading ten covering more than 1.4%. This entry comes from a study of T cell changes during pregnancy in multiple sclerosis. This CDR3 has 14 amino acids. The germline CDR1 and CDR2 sequences are SGHAT and FQNNGV. Trimming stripped 1 base from V and 7 bases from J, with 10 bases between. The rearrangement uses TRBV11-2 and TRBJ1-4; possibly TRBD1 for D (5 bases). Sequenced here: peripheral blood, sampled before pregnancy. This receptor was obtained from a female donor with multiple sclerosis, enrolled in a pregnancy study. DNA for the CDR3: TGTGCCAGCAGCTTAGCGGGGGTGGGTGAAAAACTGTTTTTT. Residues: CASSLAGVGEKLFF. The full variable domain, in which reference TRBV11-2 and TRBJ1-4 provide the parts outside the CDR3, is EAGVAQSPRYKIIEKRQSVAFWCNPISGHATLYWYQQILGQGPKLLIQFQNNGVVDDSQLPKDRFSAERLKGVDSTLKIQPAKLEDSAVYLCASSLAGVGEKLFFGSGTQLSVL.